This entry features one T cell receptor beta chain sequence. The sample originates from a study of blood T cell repertoires in COVID-19. Study as a whole: Acute-phase and convalescent COVID-19 samples originated in the United States, Italy and Spain. From T cells, B-cell-depleted T cells, or PBMCs came the material, which was cDNA or gDNA.

Per the authors' pipeline: Using reference gene primer amplification, nucleated cell counts were estimated. Method: immunoSEQ multiplex PCR; TCRdb's copy keeps in-frame clones and lacks some. D and trimming come from the DNA, and the V and J calls and clone size come from that table. The repertoire includes about 42,000 clones, around 91% of them detected once, and 2.5% to 3% sits in the top ten. Germline-derived CDR1 and CDR2 are MRHNA and SNTAGT. This CDR3 is 13 amino acids long. Losses at the gene ends were 8 bases for V and 5 bases for J; bases not matched to a gene: 3. The sequenced sample consisted of peripheral blood. This receptor was obtained from a man in his fifties with active COVID-19. The V call is TRBV6-4, the J call TRBJ1-6; 7 bases match TRBD1. The CDR3 nucleotides are TGTGCCAGCGGACAGGATGATAATTCACCCCTCCACTTT. It is translated as CASGQDDNSPLHF.